The 20 T cell receptor beta chains presented below share a single source sample, sequenced in a study of blood T cell repertoires in COVID-19. Here immunoSEQ multiplex PCR was the method, and the copy in TCRdb shows in-frame clones only, minus some. The sample gives more than 350,000 clones, 80% to 90% of which show up once; roughly 1% is in the top ten. The sample taken for sequencing was PBMCs or T cells enriched from blood (not recorded which). These receptors were taken from a man aged 18 to 29 who had recovered from COVID-19.

In nucleotides, the CDR3 is TGTGCCAGCAGTGAAGGTGGGGGCCTCAATCAGCCCCAGCATTTT. Translating it yields CASSEGGGLNQPQHF. The chain recombines TRBV6-1 with TRBJ1-5, with D possibly TRBD1 on 6 matching bases. This CDR3 has 15 amino acids. Trimming shortened V by 1 base and J by 3 bases, and 10 bases separated the two germline ends. CDR1 MNHNS and CDR2 SASEGT come from the germline V gene.

This chain connects TRBV28 to TRBJ2-7; maybe TRBD2 (5 bases). This CDR3 comprises 15 residues. Looked up from germline, CDR1 is MDHEN and CDR2 is SYDVKM. Trimming took 8 bases from V and 6 from J, leaving 23 bases between them. CDR3 coding DNA: TGTGCCAGCGAAAATGGACTTCAAGGAGCACCCGAGCAGTACTTC. Amino acids: CASENGLQGAPEQYF.

The V gene is TRBV5-1, the J gene TRBJ1-4; the D gene is possibly TRBD1 (5 bases). V lost 3 bases and J lost 7, with 13 bases in between. CDR1 is SGHRS, CDR2 YFSETQ, per germline. This CDR3 comprises 14 residues. In DNA form, the CDR3 reads TGCGCCAGCAGCTCGACAGCCGCCAGTGAAAAACTGTTTTTT. Translating it yields CASSSTAASEKLFF.

The table lists this clone with a count of one. The chain couples TRBV7-9 to TRBJ1-4; tentative D call: TRBD1 (6 bases). The CDR3 is 15 amino acids. From germline, CDR1 is SEHNR and CDR2 FQNEAQ (reference sequence). Trimming took 5 bases from V and 5 from J, leaving 15 bases between them. CDR3 coding DNA: TGTGCCAGCAGCCTGCCGACAGGAGAGAATGAAAAACTGTTTTTT. Translation: CASSLPTGENEKLFF. The whole variable domain, filled in from reference TRBV7-9 and TRBJ1-4, reads DTGVSQNPRHKITKRGQNVTFRCDPISEHNRLYWYRQTLGQGPEFLTYFQNEAQLEKSRLLSDRFSAERPKGSFSTLEIQRTEQGDSAMYLCASSLPTGENEKLFFGSGTQLSVL.

A single count supports this clone. The chain joins TRBV7-9 to TRBJ2-7, with 9 bases aligning to TRBD2. V lost 3 bases and J lost 7; bases outside the gene matches: 13. The CDR3 contains 16 residues. CDR1 is SEHNR, CDR2 FQNEAQ, per germline (reference sequence). The chain's CDR3 is CASSFQEGLAFEEQYF. The DNA of the CDR3 is TGTGCCAGCAGCTTCCAGGAGGGACTAGCCTTTGAGGAGCAGTACTTC.

The V gene is TRBV9, the J gene TRBJ2-7; TRBD1 matches 8 bases. CDR3 length equals 15 residues. Germline CDR1 reads SGDLS; CDR2 reads YYNGEE. J was trimmed by 2 bases and V by 0 bases; bases with no gene match: 4. In DNA form, the CDR3 reads TGTGCCAGCAGCGTAGAGGACAGGGCCCCCTACGAGCAGTACTTC. Translation: CASSVEDRAPYEQYF.

This clone appeared once. CDR3 sequence reads: CSAIPPGTQYF. The CDR3 DNA follows: TGCAGTGCTATACCGCCGGGGACCCAGTACTTC. The J gene is TRBJ2-5, the V gene TRBV20-1; no reliable D call. Per the germline V gene, CDR1 is DFQATT and CDR2 is SNEGSKA (reference sequence). V gave up 4 bases and J gave up 7 bases, with 10 bases separating them. The CDR3 length is 11 residues.

This chain links TRBV9 with TRBJ2-7, with D perhaps matching TRBD2 (6 bases). Germline V CDR1 and CDR2: SGDLS, YYNGEE. The CDR3 is made up of 16 amino acids. The V end was cut by 3 bases, the J end by 7 bases, with 23 bases between. The chain's CDR3 is CASSAGYGTPSREQYF. The CDR3 coding sequence is TGTGCCAGCAGCGCCGGATACGGGACTCCCTCCCGGGAGCAGTACTTC.

V and J are TRBV7-3 and TRBJ2-1; D possibly corresponds to TRBD1 (6 bases). Between the trimmed V and J ends, which lost 1 base and 0 bases, there was a span of 19 bases. Germline V lookup: CDR1 SGHTA, CDR2 FQGTGA. CDR3 size: 19 residues. CDR3: CASSLISPARGSSYNEQFF. DNA for the CDR3: TGTGCCAGCAGCTTAATTAGCCCGGCGAGGGGGAGCTCCTACAATGAGCAGTTCTTC.

This chain uses TRBV10-3 with TRBJ2-7, with 10 nucleotides matching TRBD1. Trimming took 4 bases from V and 3 from J; bases not matched to a gene: 9. The CDR3 is 16 amino acids. CDR1 and CDR2 from the germline V gene are ENHRY and SYGVKD. In DNA form, the CDR3 reads TGTGCCATCAGTGCGGAGACAGGGGGCGCGGACTACGAGCAGTACTTC. Residues: CAISAETGGADYEQYF.

This chain uses TRBV11-2 with TRBJ1-2, with D possibly matching TRBD1 (6 bases). Trimming took off 1 base at V and 8 bases at J, with 20 bases between the two ends. Germline values: CDR1 SGHAT, CDR2 FQNNGV. The CDR3 length is 16 residues. The CDR3 spells CASSLGWSVTGPGYTF. The CDR3 coding sequence is TGTGCCAGCAGCTTAGGGTGGAGTGTGACAGGACCCGGCTACACCTTC.

This chain connects TRBV15 to TRBJ1-1, with TRBD1 identical over 8 bases. The trim removed 6 bases at V and 14 bases at J, leaving 14 bases unmatched. CDR3 size: 13 residues. The germline gives CDR1 LNHNV, CDR2 YYDKDF (reference sequence). CDR3: CATSYQGQDKVFF. CDR3 nucleotides: TGTGCCACCAGTTACCAGGGACAGGATAAGGTGTTCTTT.

The gene calls are TRBV19 and TRBJ2-1; TRBD2 aligns across 8 bases. Germline V lookup: CDR1 LNHDA, CDR2 SQIVND (reference sequence). V trimming: 7 bases; J trimming: 8 bases; junction bases outside the gene matches: 19. The CDR3 sequence is 17 residues long. The CDR3 bases are TGTGCCAGTATATCCCACGTTACTAGCGGCCCCAGGGATGAGCAGTTCTTC. Protein product: CASISHVTSGPRDEQFF.

J is TRBJ1-1 and V is TRBV6-1; D is undetermined. The CDR3 extends over 17 amino acids. Germline V gene data show CDR1 as MNHNS and CDR2 as SASEGT. V lost 0 bases and J lost 1, with 15 bases in between. The CDR3 loop is CASSEALRPRKNTEAFF. The CDR3 region has the DNA TGTGCCAGCAGTGAAGCGCTTCGACCTAGGAAGAACACTGAAGCTTTCTTT.

The V call is TRBV2, the J call TRBJ2-5; D uncertain. The CDR3 is 14 residues long. Per germline, CDR1 SNHLY and CDR2 FYNNEI. V was shortened by 7 bases and J by 0 bases, with 12 bases between the two germline ends. The CDR3 DNA reads TGTGCCAGCATTTTAGCCCTGTACCAAGAGACCCAGTACTTC. Amino acids: CASILALYQETQYF.

The gene calls are TRBV2 and TRBJ2-2; D perhaps matches TRBD1 (6 bases). The V and J ends lost 11 bases and 6 bases respectively, with 19 bases between them. Germline CDR1 reads SNHLY; CDR2 reads FYNNEI. The CDR3 sequence is 14 residues long. In nucleotides, the CDR3 is TGTGCCGGCAAGACAGGTAGAGGTGCCGGGGAGCTGTTTTTT. Protein: CAGKTGRGAGELFF.

This chain connects TRBV4-1 to TRBJ2-7; a possible D gene is TRBD2 (6 bases). V was shortened by 2 bases and J by 6 bases, with 14 bases between the two germline ends. The CDR3 totals 14 residues. Germline V gene sequence: CDR1 MGHRA, CDR2 YSYEKL. The CDR3 is CASSQLRESTEQYF. Written as DNA, the CDR3 is TGCGCCAGCAGCCAACTTCGGGAGTCGACCGAGCAGTACTTC.

The genes are TRBV29-1 and TRBJ2-1; TRBD2 matches 7 bases. This CDR3 has 13 residues. With V trimmed by 7 bases and J by 0 bases, 3 bases remained unmatched. CDR1 SQVTM and CDR2 ANQGSEA come from the germline V gene. The CDR3 nucleotides read TGCAGCGCCCGGGACTACTCCTACAATGAGCAGTTCTTC. As protein: CSARDYSYNEQFF.

This chain joins TRBV4-1 and TRBJ2-5; 7 nucleotides line up with TRBD2. Unmatched junction bases numbered 10, after V lost 4 bases and J lost 5 bases. This CDR3 spans 15 amino acids. The germline CDR1 and CDR2 sequences are MGHRA and YSYEKL. The CDR3 region has the DNA TGCGCCAGCAGCCGCTTCGCGGGAGTTCAGGAGACCCAGTACTTC. Translation gives CASSRFAGVQETQYF.

The V and J genes are TRBV5-1 and TRBJ2-3; tentative D call: TRBD2 (5 bases). This CDR3 comprises 14 residues. Germline CDR1 SGHRS, CDR2 YFSETQ. V lost 0 bases, J lost 4 bases, and 9 bases lay in between. As DNA, the CDR3 is TGCGCCAGCAGCTTGGAAGCGGAGGCAGATACGCAGTATTTT. Translating it yields CASSLEAEADTQYF.